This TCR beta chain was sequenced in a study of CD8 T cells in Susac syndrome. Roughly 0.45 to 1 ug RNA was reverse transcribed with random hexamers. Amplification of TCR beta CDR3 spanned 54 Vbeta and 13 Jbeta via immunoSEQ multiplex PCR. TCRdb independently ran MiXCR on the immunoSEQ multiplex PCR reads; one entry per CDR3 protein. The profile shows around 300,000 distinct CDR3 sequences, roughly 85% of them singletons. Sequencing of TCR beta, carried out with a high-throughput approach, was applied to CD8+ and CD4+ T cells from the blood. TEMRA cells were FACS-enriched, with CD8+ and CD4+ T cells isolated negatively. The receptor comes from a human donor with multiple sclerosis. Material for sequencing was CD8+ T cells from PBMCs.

The CDR3 nucleotides are TGTGCCAGCAGCTTTTTCTTGGGGGCAGGGAGAAATGAGCAGTTCTTC. Protein product: CASSFFLGAGRNEQFF. The V gene is TRBV7-9, the J gene TRBJ2-1; D may be TRBD1 (6 bases). V lost 3 bases and J 7 bases, leaving 19 bases between the germline ends. Germline assignment: CDR1 SEHNR and CDR2 FQNEAQ (reference sequence). CDR3 size: 16 residues.